The rows below give T cell receptor beta chains drawn from one sample of a study of human CD8 memory T cell subsets. From the 5' RACE reads, TCRdb lists one entry per CDR3 protein and no DNA. This table holds some 6,900 distinct CDR3 sequences. Sequencing was done on a sample of CD8+ T cells from PBMCs. These TCRs come from a human donor in good health. CDR3s include the opening cysteine and the closing phenylalanine or tryptophan. Each record gives: V gene, clone size, J gene, CDR3 protein. Clone size appears in some rows only: once, few, many, or a class for an expanded clone.

TRBV5-1	.	TRBJ1-5	CASSLWGTGDQPQHF
TRBV27	.	TRBJ2-2	CASSPNTGELFF
TRBV20-1	medium-sized	TRBJ2-1	CSASLVIAGIVYNEQFF
TRBV21-1	.	TRBJ2-2	CASSKEGENTGELFF
TRBV5-6	.	TRBJ2-7	CASSRLAGGPEDEQYF
TRBV27	medium-sized	TRBJ2-2	CASRSTGYTGELFF
TRBV14	.	TRBJ2-5	CASSQNNPPKYF
TRBV15	.	TRBJ2-3	CATKITADTDTQYF
TRBV10-3	medium-sized	TRBJ1-1	CAISESMGDINTEAFF
TRBV5-1	medium-sized	TRBJ2-1	CASNLNDWEQFF
TRBV9	.	TRBJ2-1	CASSVRGDYNEQFF
TRBV14	.	TRBJ2-1	CASSERLAGASYNEQFF
TRBV18	.	TRBJ2-5	CASCPEEGAITQYF
TRBV29-1	medium-sized	TRBJ1-4	CSVGSANEKLFF
TRBV29-1	.	TRBJ2-7	CRTGQEDDYEQYF
TRBV6-5	.	TRBJ2-7	CASSYASTSGTSVEQYF
TRBV9	.	TRBJ2-1	CASSPWTEYNEQFF
TRBV20-1	medium-sized	TRBJ2-3	CSARDALAGPPTDTQYF